This T cell receptor beta chain was captured by sequencing in a study of vaccination and CD4 T cells after COVID-19. In the case of this clonotype: The antigen is unknown.

Treatment reported: roughly 11-day PBMC culture with coronavirus spike peptide pools or control peptides (ViraFEST assay). Antigen-specific T cells were expanded with peptide pools by ViraFEST, and TCRs were then sequenced. Peptide pools at about 11 ug/ml, together with 8.5 to 10 IU/ml IL-2, were added to cultures of approximately 1.9 million PBMCs per well. Fresh IL-2 medium was used to replace half of the medium on days 3 and 7. The V segment lost 4 bases and the J segment 6 bases; nucleotides outside the gene matches: 13. The CDR3 totals 16 residues. Germline CDR1 reads SGHRS; CDR2 reads YFSETQ. The Oncomine TCR Beta short-read assay sequenced DNA from cultured CD4+ T cells. Genomic DNA from cultured CD4+ T cells was extracted. TCRdb independently ran MiXCR on the PCR reads; one entry per CDR3 protein. The sample has some 9,900 distinct CDR3 sequences, approximately 26% seen once; the top ten hold 46%.

Sample: CD4+ T cells from blood, cultured in vitro, taken before SARS-CoV-2 vaccination. V and J are TRBV5-1 and TRBJ2-3, with 8 bases lining up with TRBD1. This TCR was sampled from a human donor who received a COVID-19 vaccine. In nucleotides, the CDR3 is TGCGCCAGCAGCGGGGAACCTCAGGGGGCTCCTGATACGCAGTATTTT. It specifies CASSGEPQGAPDTQYF.